A selection of T cell receptor beta chains follows, all from one sample in a study of T cells in Graves' hyperthyroidism and ophthalmopathy. TCRdb reprocessed the multiplex PCR reads via MiXCR and lists one record per CDR3 protein. The sample includes about 380,000 distinct CDR3 sequences, approximately 15% seen only once; the top ten take about 11%. What was sequenced was blood. The receptors were sampled from a woman aged 60-75 years with Graves' hyperthyroidism. Each CDR3 is given with its conserved first and last residue. The order of the fields is clone size, V gene, D gene, J gene, CDR3 protein, CDR3 DNA. A D gene is named only where the DNA matches it firmly. Clone size is stated in some rows and not others, as once, few, many or a class when expanded.

clone_size: many
v_call: TRBV5-1
d_call: TRBD2
j_call: TRBJ2-7
cdr3_aa: CASSFALAGYEQYF
cdr3_nt: TGCGCCAGCAGCTTTGCACTAGCGGGTTACGAGCAGTACTTC

clone_size: many
v_call: TRBV12-3/TRBV12-4
d_call: NA
j_call: TRBJ2-7
cdr3_aa: CASIGFDSEQYF
cdr3_nt: TGTGCCAGCATCGGTTTTGACTCCGAGCAGTACTTC

clone_size: many
v_call: TRBV3-1
d_call: NA
j_call: TRBJ1-2
cdr3_aa: CASSQEGAGYTF
cdr3_nt: TGTGCCAGCAGCCAAGAGGGGGCCGGCTACACCTTC

clone_size: NA
v_call: TRBV6-1
d_call: NA
j_call: TRBJ2-7
cdr3_aa: CASKEGPRPEQYF
cdr3_nt: TGTGCCAGCAAAGAGGGTCCTCGGCCCGAGCAGTACTTC

clone_size: many
v_call: TRBV30
d_call: NA
j_call: TRBJ2-7
cdr3_aa: CAWSGTYEQYF
cdr3_nt: TGTGCCTGGAGTGGGACCTACGAGCAGTACTTC

clone_size: many
v_call: TRBV11-2
d_call: NA
j_call: TRBJ2-3
cdr3_aa: CASRLPLRLAQYF
cdr3_nt: TGTGCCAGCAGACTCCCTCTGCGTCTTGCGCAGTATTTT

clone_size: NA
v_call: TRBV5-1
d_call: NA
j_call: TRBJ1-4
cdr3_aa: CASSLEGSTNEKLFF
cdr3_nt: TGCGCCAGCAGCTTGGAGGGGTCAACTAATGAAAAACTGTTTTTT

clone_size: many
v_call: TRBV5-1
d_call: TRBD2
j_call: TRBJ2-1
cdr3_aa: CASSLPTVNETGTSGIRTYNEQFF
cdr3_nt: TGCGCCAGCAGCTTACCGACGGTGAACGAAACCGGGACTAGCGGGATAAGGACCTACAATGAGCAGTTCTTC

clone_size: few
v_call: TRBV9
d_call: NA
j_call: TRBJ1-2
cdr3_aa: CASNPGVQGDGYTF
cdr3_nt: TGTGCCAGCAACCCAGGAGTCCAGGGCGATGGCTACACCTTC

clone_size: few
v_call: TRBV18
d_call: NA
j_call: TRBJ1-5
cdr3_aa: CASSPKYSNQPQHF
cdr3_nt: TGTGCCAGCTCACCAAAATATAGCAATCAGCCCCAGCATTTT

clone_size: NA
v_call: TRBV6-1
d_call: NA
j_call: TRBJ1-1
cdr3_aa: CASSDIRGAFF
cdr3_nt: TGTGCCAGCAGTGATATCAGGGGAGCTTTCTTT

clone_size: NA
v_call: TRBV29-1
d_call: NA
j_call: TRBJ2-3
cdr3_aa: CSARELTDTRYF
cdr3_nt: TGCAGCGCACGGGAGTTGACAGATACGCGGTATTTT

clone_size: many
v_call: TRBV11-3
d_call: TRBD1
j_call: TRBJ2-7
cdr3_aa: CASSLTQGVNEQYF
cdr3_nt: TGTGCCAGCAGCTTAACCCAGGGGGTCAACGAGCAGTACTTC

clone_size: many
v_call: TRBV6-1
d_call: NA
j_call: TRBJ2-7
cdr3_aa: CASSKLLHRESPDEQYF
cdr3_nt: TGTGCCAGCAGTAAACTGCTACACAGGGAATCGCCGGACGAGCAGTACTTC

clone_size: many
v_call: TRBV11-1
d_call: TRBD1
j_call: TRBJ1-1
cdr3_aa: CASSHTPGQGGAFF
cdr3_nt: TGTGCCAGCAGCCATACACCGGGACAGGGGGGAGCTTTCTTT

clone_size: many
v_call: TRBV11-3
d_call: TRBD2
j_call: TRBJ2-3
cdr3_aa: CASKTRSGRAGDTQYF
cdr3_nt: TGTGCCAGCAAGACTCGTAGCGGGAGGGCCGGGGATACGCAGTATTTT

clone_size: many
v_call: TRBV5-8
d_call: NA
j_call: TRBJ1-1
cdr3_aa: CASSLWSGATEAFF
cdr3_nt: TGTGCCAGCAGCTTGTGGTCAGGGGCGACTGAAGCTTTCTTT

clone_size: many
v_call: TRBV7-3
d_call: TRBD1
j_call: TRBJ2-7
cdr3_aa: CASSVTGGRREQYF
cdr3_nt: TGTGCCAGCAGCGTCACAGGGGGCCGCCGCGAGCAGTACTTC

clone_size: many
v_call: TRBV3-1
d_call: NA
j_call: TRBJ1-6
cdr3_aa: CASSQAPHNSPLHF
cdr3_nt: TGTGCCAGCAGCCAAGCCCCTCATAATTCACCCCTCCACTTT

clone_size: many
v_call: TRBV7-9
d_call: NA
j_call: TRBJ2-7
cdr3_aa: CASSFVWRYEQYF
cdr3_nt: TGTGCCAGCAGCTTCGTGTGGCGATACGAGCAGTACTTC

clone_size: few
v_call: TRBV5-1
d_call: NA
j_call: TRBJ2-3
cdr3_aa: CASSPGFTDTQYF
cdr3_nt: TGCGCCAGCAGCCCCGGATTCACAGATACGCAGTATTTT

clone_size: many
v_call: TRBV11-3
d_call: NA
j_call: TRBJ2-7
cdr3_aa: CASSFHAGTYEQYF
cdr3_nt: TGTGCCAGCAGCTTTCATGCAGGGACCTACGAGCAGTACTTC

clone_size: few
v_call: TRBV28
d_call: TRBD1
j_call: TRBJ2-1
cdr3_aa: CASSFGGQGIYNEQFF
cdr3_nt: TGTGCCAGCAGTTTCGGGGGACAGGGGATATACAATGAGCAGTTCTTC

clone_size: many
v_call: TRBV5-4
d_call: NA
j_call: TRBJ1-1
cdr3_aa: CASTLRGAQVTEAFF
cdr3_nt: TGTGCCAGCACCCTTCGGGGGGCACAGGTGACTGAAGCTTTCTTT

clone_size: many
v_call: TRBV24-1
d_call: NA
j_call: TRBJ1-4
cdr3_aa: CATSDSQEKPNEKLFF
cdr3_nt: TGTGCCACCAGTGATTCACAGGAAAAACCTAATGAAAAACTGTTTTTT

clone_size: many
v_call: TRBV20-1
d_call: NA
j_call: TRBJ2-7
cdr3_aa: CSARDRQGYEQYF
cdr3_nt: TGCAGTGCTAGAGATCGGCAGGGCTACGAGCAGTACTTC

clone_size: NA
v_call: TRBV4-2
d_call: NA
j_call: TRBJ2-3
cdr3_aa: CASSQEASPNTDTQYF
cdr3_nt: TGTGCCAGCAGCCAAGAAGCCAGCCCGAACACAGATACGCAGTATTTT

clone_size: many
v_call: TRBV27
d_call: NA
j_call: TRBJ2-7
cdr3_aa: CASSSPTGLFYEQYF
cdr3_nt: TGTGCCAGCAGTTCCCCGACAGGTTTGTTCTACGAGCAGTACTTC

clone_size: few
v_call: TRBV12-3/TRBV12-4
d_call: NA
j_call: TRBJ2-1
cdr3_aa: CASSPGQGSSEQFF
cdr3_nt: TGTGCCAGCAGTCCCGGGCAGGGGAGCAGTGAGCAGTTCTTC

clone_size: NA
v_call: TRBV6-2/TRBV6-3
d_call: TRBD2
j_call: TRBJ2-1
cdr3_aa: CASSPSSGRSNEQFF
cdr3_nt: TGTGCCAGCTCTCCGAGCAGCGGGAGGAGCAATGAGCAGTTCTTC

clone_size: many
v_call: TRBV2
d_call: NA
j_call: TRBJ1-2
cdr3_aa: CASRDTNYGYTF
cdr3_nt: TGTGCCAGCAGGGACACGAACTATGGCTACACCTTC

clone_size: many
v_call: TRBV6-1
d_call: TRBD2
j_call: TRBJ2-5
cdr3_aa: CASSSPPRLAGVEETQYF
cdr3_nt: TGTGCCAGCAGTTCCCCTCCCAGACTAGCGGGAGTGGAAGAGACCCAGTACTTC

clone_size: many
v_call: TRBV20-1
d_call: TRBD2
j_call: TRBJ2-1
cdr3_aa: CSARDPLAGGPNEQFF
cdr3_nt: TGCAGTGCTAGAGACCCACTAGCGGGAGGGCCTAATGAGCAGTTCTTC

clone_size: NA
v_call: TRBV28
d_call: TRBD1
j_call: TRBJ1-2
cdr3_aa: CASRGTGGHNYGYTF
cdr3_nt: TGTGCCAGCAGAGGGACAGGGGGCCATAACTATGGCTACACCTTC

clone_size: few
v_call: TRBV27
d_call: TRBD1
j_call: TRBJ1-3
cdr3_aa: CASRRTGGGHTIYF
cdr3_nt: TGTGCCAGCAGAAGGACAGGCGGAGGGCACACCATATATTTT

clone_size: many
v_call: TRBV12-5
d_call: TRBD1
j_call: TRBJ2-5
cdr3_aa: CASGLTGGVGTQYF
cdr3_nt: TGTGCTAGTGGTTTGACAGGGGGCGTTGGGACCCAGTACTTC

clone_size: many
v_call: TRBV20-1
d_call: NA
j_call: TRBJ2-3
cdr3_aa: CSARAKALGIDTQYF
cdr3_nt: TGCAGTGCTAGAGCTAAGGCACTAGGAATAGATACGCAGTATTTT

clone_size: many
v_call: TRBV7-3
d_call: NA
j_call: TRBJ1-1
cdr3_aa: CASSAGRQSTEAFF
cdr3_nt: TGTGCCAGCAGCGCCGGACGACAGAGCACTGAAGCTTTCTTT

clone_size: many
v_call: TRBV2
d_call: NA
j_call: TRBJ2-5
cdr3_aa: CASSARTMETQYF
cdr3_nt: TGTGCCAGCAGTGCCCGTACTATGGAGACCCAGTACTTC

clone_size: many
v_call: TRBV6-1
d_call: NA
j_call: TRBJ2-5
cdr3_aa: CASRKTGGETQYF
cdr3_nt: TGTGCCAGCAGGAAGACAGGTGGAGAGACCCAGTACTTC

clone_size: many
v_call: TRBV27
d_call: TRBD1
j_call: TRBJ2-7
cdr3_aa: CASSRAGTGTYEQYF
cdr3_nt: TGTGCCAGCAGTCGCGCCGGGACAGGGACATACGAGCAGTACTTC

clone_size: many
v_call: TRBV29-1
d_call: TRBD2
j_call: TRBJ2-1
cdr3_aa: CSVGGWREGRRNEQFF
cdr3_nt: TGCAGCGTAGGAGGTTGGCGGGAGGGGAGGCGCAATGAGCAGTTCTTC

clone_size: many
v_call: TRBV28
d_call: NA
j_call: TRBJ2-5
cdr3_aa: CASSFATGQAETQYF
cdr3_nt: TGTGCCAGCAGTTTCGCCACAGGGCAGGCAGAGACCCAGTACTTC

clone_size: NA
v_call: TRBV19
d_call: NA
j_call: TRBJ1-3
cdr3_aa: CASSYSGNTIYF
cdr3_nt: TGTGCCAGTTCCTACTCTGGAAACACCATATATTTT

clone_size: few
v_call: TRBV7-8
d_call: TRBD2
j_call: TRBJ2-2
cdr3_aa: CASSFETSGRPGELFF
cdr3_nt: TGTGCCAGCAGTTTCGAGACTAGCGGGCGGCCCGGGGAGCTGTTTTTT

clone_size: many
v_call: TRBV12-3/TRBV12-4
d_call: NA
j_call: TRBJ2-7
cdr3_aa: CASRGGTDYPYEQYF
cdr3_nt: TGTGCCAGCAGGGGAGGGACAGACTACCCCTACGAGCAGTACTTC

clone_size: NA
v_call: TRBV30
d_call: NA
j_call: TRBJ2-7
cdr3_aa: CAWSTQGIPTPYEQYF
cdr3_nt: TGTGCCTGGAGTACGCAAGGGATCCCGACCCCCTACGAGCAGTACTTC

clone_size: NA
v_call: TRBV27
d_call: TRBD2
j_call: TRBJ2-1
cdr3_aa: CASTAGSSYNEQSF
cdr3_nt: TGTGCCAGCACAGCGGGATCTTCCTACAATGAGCAGTCCTTC

clone_size: many
v_call: TRBV10-2
d_call: NA
j_call: TRBJ1-5
cdr3_aa: CASTRDSNQPQHF
cdr3_nt: TGCGCCAGCACCCGGGACAGCAATCAGCCCCAGCATTTT

clone_size: many
v_call: TRBV6-2/TRBV6-3
d_call: NA
j_call: TRBJ1-1
cdr3_aa: CASSPPSGGTAFF
cdr3_nt: TGTGCCAGCAGTCCCCCCTCGGGGGGGACAGCTTTCTTT

clone_size: many
v_call: TRBV19
d_call: NA
j_call: TRBJ2-3
cdr3_aa: CASKDSESDTQYF
cdr3_nt: TGTGCCAGTAAGGACAGCGAGTCAGATACGCAGTATTTT

clone_size: few
v_call: TRBV6-1
d_call: TRBD2
j_call: TRBJ2-3
cdr3_aa: CAIIAGGADTQYF
cdr3_nt: TGTGCCATAATAGCGGGAGGAGCAGATACGCAGTATTTT

clone_size: many
v_call: TRBV12-3/TRBV12-4
d_call: TRBD2
j_call: TRBJ2-1
cdr3_aa: CASSFELAGRNEQFF
cdr3_nt: TGTGCCAGCAGTTTCGAACTAGCGGGAAGGAATGAGCAGTTCTTC

clone_size: few
v_call: TRBV5-1
d_call: TRBD1
j_call: TRBJ1-2
cdr3_aa: CASSSDRVNSGYTF
cdr3_nt: TGCGCCAGCAGTTCCGACAGGGTGAACTCTGGCTACACCTTC

clone_size: many
v_call: TRBV28
d_call: NA
j_call: TRBJ1-5
cdr3_aa: CASSLMSLRVKSNQPQHF
cdr3_nt: TGTGCCAGCAGTTTAATGAGTTTGAGGGTGAAAAGCAATCAGCCCCAGCATTTT

clone_size: NA
v_call: TRBV12-3/TRBV12-4
d_call: TRBD2
j_call: TRBJ2-3
cdr3_aa: CASSTYRRGLAGGPHTQYF
cdr3_nt: TGTGCCAGCAGCACCTATCGTCGGGGACTAGCGGGAGGGCCCCATACGCAGTATTTT

clone_size: NA
v_call: TRBV11-2
d_call: TRBD2
j_call: TRBJ2-5
cdr3_aa: CASSLSGGAGTHETQYF
cdr3_nt: TGTGCCAGCAGCTTATCGGGGGGGGCGGGTACACACGAGACCCAGTACTTC

clone_size: few
v_call: TRBV11-2
d_call: NA
j_call: TRBJ2-7
cdr3_aa: CASSMVGSSSYEQYF
cdr3_nt: TGTGCCAGTAGTATGGTGGGCAGTTCCTCCTACGAGCAGTACTTC

clone_size: many
v_call: TRBV11-2
d_call: TRBD1
j_call: TRBJ2-1
cdr3_aa: CAGLGQGFDEQFF
cdr3_nt: TGTGCCGGACTGGGACAGGGGTTCGATGAGCAGTTCTTC

clone_size: few
v_call: TRBV5-1
d_call: NA
j_call: TRBJ1-4
cdr3_aa: CASSLRGSTNEKLFF
cdr3_nt: TGCGCCAGCAGCTTGAGGGGTTCGACTAATGAAAAACTGTTTTTT